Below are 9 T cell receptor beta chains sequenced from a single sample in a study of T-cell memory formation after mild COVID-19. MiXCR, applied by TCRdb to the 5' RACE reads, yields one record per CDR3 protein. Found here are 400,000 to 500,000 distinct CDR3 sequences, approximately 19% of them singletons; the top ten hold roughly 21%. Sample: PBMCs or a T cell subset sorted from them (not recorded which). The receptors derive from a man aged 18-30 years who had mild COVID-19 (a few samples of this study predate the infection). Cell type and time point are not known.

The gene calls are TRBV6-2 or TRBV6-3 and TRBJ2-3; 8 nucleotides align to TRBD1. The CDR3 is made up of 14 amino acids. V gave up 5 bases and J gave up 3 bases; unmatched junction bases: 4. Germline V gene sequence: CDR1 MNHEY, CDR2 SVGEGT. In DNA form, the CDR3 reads TGTGCCAGCAGTCTCGGGGACAGGACAGATACGCAGTATTTT. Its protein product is CASSLGDRTDTQYF.

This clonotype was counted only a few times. CDR3 loop: CASNRDTDSPLHF. The CDR3 DNA sequence: TGTGCCAGTAATCGGGACACGGATTCACCCCTCCACTTT. The chain employs TRBV19 and TRBJ1-6, with TRBD1 as a possible D gene (6 bases). V lost 7 bases, J lost 8 bases, and 12 bases lay in between. The CDR3 has 13 residues. Germline loops: CDR1 LNHDA, CDR2 SQIVND (reference sequence).

The CDR3 DNA reads TGTGCCAGCAGCAAGTCCGGGGGACAGGGCTTTGGCTACACCTTC. Translating it yields CASSKSGGQGFGYTF. The chain carries TRBV7-2 and TRBJ1-2, with TRBD1 identical over 9 bases. The CDR3 loop spans 15 amino acids. The ends lost 5 bases at V and 7 bases at J; junction bases unmatched: 11. Germline V gene lookup returns CDR1 SGHTA and CDR2 FQGNSA.

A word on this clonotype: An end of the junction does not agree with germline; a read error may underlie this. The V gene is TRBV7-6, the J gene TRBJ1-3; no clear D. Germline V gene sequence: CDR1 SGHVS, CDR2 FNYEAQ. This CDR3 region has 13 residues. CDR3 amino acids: CASGRNLGDTIYF. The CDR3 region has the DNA TGTGCCAGCGGCCGGAACCTTGGAGACACCATATATTTT.

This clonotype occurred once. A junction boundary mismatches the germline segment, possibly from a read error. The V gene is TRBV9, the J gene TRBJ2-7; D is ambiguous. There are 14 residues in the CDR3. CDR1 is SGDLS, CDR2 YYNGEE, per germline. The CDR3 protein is CASSVGDWTYEKYF. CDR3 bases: TGTGCCAGCAGCGTAGGGGATTGGACCTACGAGAAGTACTTC.

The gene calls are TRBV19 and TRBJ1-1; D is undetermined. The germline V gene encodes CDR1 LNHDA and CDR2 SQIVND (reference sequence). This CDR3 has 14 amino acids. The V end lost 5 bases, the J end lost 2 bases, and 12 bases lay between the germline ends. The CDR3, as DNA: TGTGCCAGTAGTTTCCAGACACCTAACACTGAAGCTTTCTTT. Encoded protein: CASSFQTPNTEAFF.

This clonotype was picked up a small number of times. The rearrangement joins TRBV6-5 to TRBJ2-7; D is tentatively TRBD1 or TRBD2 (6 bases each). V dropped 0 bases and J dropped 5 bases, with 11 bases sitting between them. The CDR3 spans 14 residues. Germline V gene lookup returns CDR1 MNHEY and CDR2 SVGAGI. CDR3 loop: CASSYSTGRHEQYF. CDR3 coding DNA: TGTGCCAGCAGTTACTCCACAGGGAGGCACGAGCAGTACTTC.

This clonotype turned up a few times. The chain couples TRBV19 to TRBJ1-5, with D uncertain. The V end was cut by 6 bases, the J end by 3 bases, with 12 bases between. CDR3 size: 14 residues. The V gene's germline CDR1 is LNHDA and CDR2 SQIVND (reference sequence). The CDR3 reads CASSPNSDNQPQHF. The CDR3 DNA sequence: TGTGCCAGTAGCCCCAACAGTGACAATCAGCCCCAGCATTTT.

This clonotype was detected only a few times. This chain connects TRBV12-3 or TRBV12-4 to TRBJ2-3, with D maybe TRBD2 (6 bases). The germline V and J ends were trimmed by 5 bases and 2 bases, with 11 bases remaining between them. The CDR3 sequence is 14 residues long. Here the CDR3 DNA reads TGTGCCAGCAGTCCCGGGGAGGTCACAGATACGCAGTATTTT. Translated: CASSPGEVTDTQYF.